The TCR beta chain under discussion was sequenced for a study of neurological immune-mediated disorders. General study points: The absence of any CDR3 amino acid sequence shared by expanded clones across subjects suggests that repertoires were private in all groups. HTLV-1-associated myelopathy had the most TCR clonal expansion, and multiple sclerosis had the least, less than healthy controls.

Time point indicated: longitudinal time-point 1 (baseline). 5'RACE with 10-nucleotide random UMIs generated the cDNA. TCRdb re-derived calls from the 5' RACE reads in MiXCR, one entry per CDR3 protein. The sample holds around 76,000 distinct CDR3 sequences, approximately 10% seen once. This clonotype appeared many times. The target antigen is unknown. CDR3 length: 12 residues. V was shortened by 6 bases and J by 8 bases, with 13 bases between the two germline ends. Germline CDR1 and CDR2: MDHEN and SYDVKM. This chain joins TRBV28 and TRBJ1-1, with a weak D call TRBD1 (5 bases). This TCR derives from a man aged 30 to 45 in good health. The sample taken for sequencing was PBMCs. The chain's CDR3 is CASSLWTLEAFF. CDR3 in DNA: TGTGCCAGCAGCCTCTGGACACTGGAAGCTTTCTTT.